The 30 T cell receptor beta chains reported below all come from one sample, sequenced in a study of cytomegalovirus exposure and HLA in healthy donors. The PCR used 60 Vbeta and 13 Jbeta primers. The repertoire was sequenced with immunoSEQ multiplex PCR; TCRdb's copy has only in-frame clones and lacks some. Of approximately 150,000 clones detected, around 80% appear once; the ten largest clones hold approximately 4.5%. Sequencing input: PBMCs. These receptors all come from a middle-aged man in good health and CMV-seronegative.

The chain recombines TRBV28 with TRBJ2-3, with TRBD2 matching over 7 bases. In germline, CDR1 is MDHEN, CDR2 SYDVKM. The CDR3 totals 12 residues. The ends lost 3 bases at V and 11 bases at J; junction bases unmatched: 5. The CDR3 DNA reads TGTGCCAGCAGTTTCGGGGGGTTAGAGCAGTATTTT. This codes for CASSFGGLEQYF.

This chain connects TRBV5-1 to TRBJ2-2, with D hard to call. Looked up from germline, CDR1 is SGHRS and CDR2 is YFSETQ. The length of the CDR3 is 13 residues. Trimming removed 0 bases at V and 7 bases at J, with 7 bases between. CDR3 protein: CASSLEQNGELFF. The CDR3 DNA sequence: TGCGCCAGCAGCTTGGAACAGAACGGGGAGCTGTTTTTT.

The rearrangement uses TRBV5-5 and TRBJ2-7, with unresolved D. The ends were cut back, 0 bases at V and 2 bases at J, with 6 bases in the middle. Germline CDR1 is SGHKS and CDR2 is YYEKEE (reference sequence). The CDR3 consists of 13 residues. Written as DNA, the CDR3 is TGTGCCAGCAGCTTGGGCAGGACCTACGAGCAGTACTTC. This encodes CASSLGRTYEQYF.

The chain has TRBV5-1 and TRBJ2-7; weak D call: TRBD2 (5 bases). Germline CDR1 and CDR2: SGHRS and YFSETQ. The CDR3 sequence is 12 residues long. V shed 4 bases and J shed 3 bases, with 8 bases lying between them. CDR3 in DNA: TGCGCCAGCAGCGAGGGATACTACGAGCAGTACTTC. Translation: CASSEGYYEQYF.

The V call is TRBV28, the J call TRBJ2-1; D is possibly TRBD2 (5 bases). V was pared by 2 bases and J by 1 base, with 9 bases between. Germline V gene lookup returns CDR1 MDHEN and CDR2 SYDVKM. CDR3 length: 15 amino acids. The CDR3 region has the DNA TGTGCCAGCAGTTTAGAGGGTGGGTCCTACAATGAGCAGTTCTTC. Its translation is CASSLEGGSYNEQFF.

With respect to this clone: An end of the junction does not agree with germline; a read error may underlie this. The chain recombines TRBV6-5 with TRBJ2-3, with D tentatively TRBD2 (6 bases). The CDR3 is 14 residues long. Germline V gives CDR1 MNHEY, CDR2 SVGAGI. The CDR3 nucleotides are TGTGCCAGCGGTTATAGCGGCGCCAGAGATACGCAGTATTTT. The encoded protein is CASGYSGARDTQYF.

The genes are TRBV6-6 and TRBJ2-2; D remains ambiguous. Germline CDR1 and CDR2: MNHNY and SVGAGI (reference sequence). With 5 bases removed from V and 7 bases from J, the gap between germline ends came to 11 bases. The CDR3 has 13 amino acids. CDR3 residues: CASSQPGGGELFF. The CDR3 nucleotides read TGTGCCAGCAGTCAACCGGGTGGCGGGGAGCTGTTTTTT.

The rearrangement uses TRBV5-5 and TRBJ2-7; tentative D call: TRBD1 (6 bases). From germline, CDR1 is SGHKS and CDR2 YYEKEE (reference sequence). The V and J ends lost 0 bases and 6 bases respectively, with 13 bases between them. CDR3 length: 14 amino acids. The CDR3 nucleotides read TGTGCCAGCAGCTTGGGGCAGGGGTTCTCCGAGCAGTACTTC. It is translated as CASSLGQGFSEQYF.

The V call is TRBV14, the J call TRBJ2-7, with D perhaps TRBD1 (7 bases). CDR1 is SGHDN and CDR2 is FVKESK in the germline V gene. This CDR3 spans 14 amino acids. V gave up 5 bases and J gave up 4 bases, with 15 bases separating them. CDR3 residues: CASSRPGGTYEQYF. In nucleotides, the CDR3 is TGTGCCAGCAGCAGACCAGGGGGGACTTACGAGCAGTACTTC.

This chain links TRBV5-5 with TRBJ2-3, with no clear D. The CDR3 covers 17 residues. Germline CDR1 SGHKS, CDR2 YYEKEE (reference sequence). The ends were cut back, 2 bases at V and 0 bases at J, with 16 bases in the middle. The CDR3 nucleotides read TGTGCCAGCAGCTTAATCTCCCCCTTCAGGAGCACAGATACGCAGTATTTT. Translated, it gives CASSLISPFRSTDTQYF. Supplemented by reference TRBV5-5 and TRBJ2-3, the full variable domain reads DAGVTQSPTHLIKTRGQQVTLRCSPISGHKSVSWYQQVLGQGPQFIFQYYEKEERGRGNFPDRFSARQFPNYSSELNVNALLLGDSALYLCASSLISPFRSTDTQYFGPGTRLTVL.

The rearrangement joins TRBV30 to TRBJ1-3; no firm D call. V gave up 2 bases and J gave up 7 bases, with 9 bases separating them. Looked up from germline, CDR1 is GTSNPN and CDR2 is SVGIG (reference sequence). CDR3 size: 12 residues. The CDR3 sequence: CAWSTARNTIYF. The CDR3 DNA reads as TGTGCCTGGAGTACCGCGAGGAACACCATATATTTT.

This chain joins TRBV27 and TRBJ1-1; possibly TRBD1 for D (5 bases). Germline V gene sequence: CDR1 MNHEY, CDR2 SMNVEV (reference sequence). V was shortened by 8 bases and J by 6 bases, with 13 bases between the two germline ends. This CDR3 spans 12 amino acids. CDR3 sequence reads: CASGEDKPEAFF. The DNA of the CDR3 is TGTGCCAGCGGGGAGGACAAGCCTGAAGCTTTCTTT.

The chain couples TRBV5-1 to TRBJ1-2; the D gene is possibly TRBD1 (6 bases). V lost 0 bases and J lost 3, with 9 bases in between. This CDR3 spans 14 amino acids. Germline CDR1 is SGHRS and CDR2 is YFSETQ. As DNA, the CDR3 is TGCGCCAGCAGCTTGGGAGGGGGGGACTATGGCTACACCTTC. As protein: CASSLGGGDYGYTF.

This CDR3 reads CASSYTRANTGELFF. CDR3 nucleotides: TGTGCCAGCAGCTACACTAGGGCGAACACCGGGGAGCTGTTTTTT. J is TRBJ2-2 and V is TRBV5-4; possibly TRBD2 for D (5 bases). CDR1 and CDR2 (germline): SGHNT, YYREEE (reference sequence). Trimming cost V 3 bases and J 0 bases, with 9 bases left between them. The length of the CDR3 is 15 residues. Filled out from reference TRBV5-4 and TRBJ2-2, the complete variable domain reads ETGVTQSPTHLIKTRGQQVTLRCSSQSGHNTVSWYQQALGQGPQFIFQYYREEENGRGNFPPRFSGLQFPNYSSELNVNALELDDSALYLCASSYTRANTGELFFGEGSRLTVL.

The rearrangement links TRBV27 to TRBJ2-2, with 11 bases matching TRBD2. The V gene's germline CDR1 is MNHEY and CDR2 SMNVEV (reference sequence). The CDR3 is 13 residues long. The CDR3 nucleotides are TGTACTAGCGGGGGCCTGAACACCGGGGAGCTGTTTTTT. This codes for CTSGGLNTGELFF.

This rearrangement joins TRBV5-6 to TRBJ2-3, with D uncertain. Trimming shortened V by 4 bases and J by 0 bases, and 15 bases separated the two germline ends. The CDR3 runs 16 residues. The germline V gene has CDR1 SGHDT and CDR2 YYEEEE. CDR3 in amino acids: CASSNSLTASTDTQYF. In DNA, the CDR3 is TGTGCCAGCAGCAATAGTCTCACAGCCAGCACAGATACGCAGTATTTT.

The chain links TRBV11-3 to TRBJ2-1; D is possibly TRBD1 (6 bases). The CDR3 is made up of 13 amino acids. The germline CDR1 and CDR2 sequences are SGHNT and YENEEA. Trimming took 5 bases from V and 4 from J, leaving 9 bases between them. In nucleotides, the CDR3 is TGTGCCAGCAGCGGGGGCGGTTACAATGAGCAGTTCTTC. Translation gives CASSGGGYNEQFF.

V usage is TRBV2 and J usage is TRBJ2-3; D is perhaps TRBD1 (6 bases). V lost 1 base and J 5 bases, leaving 16 bases between the germline ends. The CDR3 totals 16 residues. Per the germline V gene, CDR1 is SNHLY and CDR2 is FYNNEI. Written as DNA, the CDR3 is TGTGCCAGCAGTGAAGAGGCAGGGGTAAGAGAAGATACGCAGTATTTT. This gives the protein CASSEEAGVREDTQYF.

V and J are TRBV10-3 and TRBJ1-1, with D unclear. In germline, CDR1 is ENHRY, CDR2 SYGVKD. This CDR3 comprises 15 residues. Trimming removed 3 bases at V and 0 bases at J, with 11 bases between. This chain's CDR3 is CAISDPALMNTEAFF. The CDR3 bases are TGTGCCATCAGTGACCCCGCACTCATGAACACTGAAGCTTTCTTT.

The chain is built from TRBV15 and TRBJ1-1; D might be TRBD1 (6 bases). This CDR3 comprises 14 residues. Germline V gene data show CDR1 as LNHNV and CDR2 as YYDKDF (reference sequence). V was clipped by 0 bases and J by 3 bases, with 8 bases between them. The CDR3 region has the DNA TGTGCCACCAGCAGAGATTCAGGGGACACTGAAGCTTTCTTT. Translated: CATSRDSGDTEAFF. The full variable domain, completed using reference TRBV15 and TRBJ1-1, is DAMVIQNPRYQVTQFGKPVTLSCSQTLNHNVMYWYQQKSSQAPKLLFHYYDKDFNNEADTPDNFQSRRPNTSFCFLDIRSPGLGDTAMYLCATSRDSGDTEAFFGQGTRLTVV.

This chain connects TRBV4-3 to TRBJ2-7, with no clear D. V dropped 0 bases and J dropped 3 bases, with 6 bases sitting between them. The CDR3 sequence is 13 residues long. CDR1 and CDR2 (germline): LGHNA, YSLEER. CDR3 in amino acids: CASSQEFGYEQYF. The CDR3 nucleotides are TGCGCCAGCAGCCAAGAATTCGGCTACGAGCAGTACTTC.

On this clone itself: One end of the junction fails to match germline, which may point to a read error. The chain employs TRBV6-4 and TRBJ1-2; weak D call: TRBD1 (5 bases). The CDR3 extends over 17 amino acids. Germline CDR1 and CDR2: MRHNA and SNTAGT. The CDR3 DNA reads as TGTGCCAGCAGTGACTCGACGGCCGGGACTGATCTGAATGGCTGCACCTTC. Translation gives CASSDSTAGTDLNGCTF.

J is TRBJ2-5 and V is TRBV4-1; TRBD2 might be the D (5 bases). V was trimmed by 0 bases and J by 2 bases, leaving 13 bases between them. Germline CDR1 and CDR2: MGHRA and YSYEKL. The CDR3 totals 16 residues. For the CDR3, the DNA is TGCGCCAGCAGCCAAGATCTAAGCGGCACACAAGAGACCCAGTACTTC. Translation gives CASSQDLSGTQETQYF.

This clone was seen a handful of times. The chain carries TRBV2 and TRBJ2-3; 10 bases are a match to TRBD2. Germline CDR1 SNHLY, CDR2 FYNNEI. V was clipped by 5 bases and J by 4 bases; unmatched bases: 6. The CDR3 contains 15 residues. This CDR3 reads CASSRLAGPPDTQYF. The CDR3, as DNA: TGTGCCAGCAGTAGACTAGCGGGTCCCCCAGATACGCAGTATTTT.

The V call is TRBV7-2, the J call TRBJ1-2; possible D gene TRBD1, 6 bases. The CDR3 is 14 residues long. V gave up 4 bases and J gave up 1 base, with 10 bases separating them. Germline V gene data show CDR1 as SGHTA and CDR2 as FQGNSA. The CDR3 region is CASSSDSFNYGYTF. As DNA, the CDR3 is TGTGCCAGCAGCTCGGACAGTTTTAACTATGGCTACACCTTC.

The chain recombines TRBV7-2 with TRBJ1-1, with D perhaps TRBD1 (5 bases). This CDR3 spans 15 amino acids. Germline V gene data show CDR1 as SGHTA and CDR2 as FQGNSA. The ends were cut back, 6 bases at V and 4 bases at J, with 18 bases in the middle. Here the CDR3 DNA reads TGTGCCAGCAGACCGGGAGGGCCGGGGGTCACTGAAGCTTTCTTT. Protein product: CASRPGGPGVTEAFF.

This chain uses TRBV4-3 with TRBJ1-2, with D hard to call. The CDR3 runs to 15 residues. The germline gives CDR1 LGHNA, CDR2 YSLEER. Trimming cost V 0 bases and J 4 bases, with 12 bases left between them. CDR3 in DNA: TGCGCCAGCAGCCAAGACGGGGTGGCGGGCTATGGCTACACCTTC. It specifies CASSQDGVAGYGYTF.

As for this clone: Germline and junction disagree at one end, which may indicate a read error. V is TRBV5-1 and J is TRBJ1-5; D is ambiguous. The CDR3 covers 15 residues. Germline V lookup: CDR1 SGHRS, CDR2 YFSETQ. DNA for the CDR3: TGTGCCAGCAGCTTGGGTGGCGGAATCAATCAGCCCCAGCATTTT. Its protein is CASSLGGGINQPQHF.

This clone was detected once. The chain links TRBV19 to TRBJ1-2, with D unclear. The CDR3 totals 16 residues. Trimming pared 5 bases from V and 4 bases from J, leaving 20 bases between. The germline CDR1 and CDR2 sequences are LNHDA and SQIVND (reference sequence). CDR3 protein: CASSPDNAGVCYGYTF. The CDR3 DNA follows: TGTGCCAGTAGTCCCGACAACGCAGGTGTCTGCTATGGCTACACCTTC.

A single count supports this clone. This rearrangement joins TRBV4-3 to TRBJ2-1, with TRBD1 identical over 8 bases. J gave up 4 bases and V 1 base, and 0 bases lay outside the gene matches. Germline V CDR1 and CDR2: LGHNA, YSLEER. This CDR3 spans 14 amino acids. The CDR3 DNA follows: TGCGCCAGCAGCCAAGGACAGGGGTACAATGAGCAGTTCTTC. Translating gives CASSQGQGYNEQFF.